Described below is a single T cell receptor beta chain sequence and its context. This sample is part of a study of blood T cell repertoires in COVID-19. The CDR3 consists of 21 residues. Trimming stripped 5 bases from V and 4 bases from J, with 33 bases between. The germline CDR1 and CDR2 sequences are MNHEY and SMNVEV (reference sequence). Original analysis: Reference gene primer amplification gave nucleated cell count estimates. Clones were sequenced by immunoSEQ multiplex PCR, and TCRdb holds only the in-frame ones, with some missing. That table is the source of V, J and clone size, and D and trimming were worked out from the DNA. The sample records 450,000 or so clones, 75% to 90% being singletons.

V gene TRBV27 combines with J gene TRBJ2-1; D might be TRBD1 (9 bases). This TCR was recovered from a man aged 18 to 29 with COVID-19, enrolled during active disease. The sequencing input was peripheral blood. The CDR3 nucleotides read TGTGCCAGCAGTGAAGGGATCCGGGACAGGGTGGGAGGCGGGGGGTACAATGAGCAGTTCTTC. Its protein is CASSEGIRDRVGGGGYNEQFF.